What follows are 26 T cell receptor beta chains derived from one specimen sequenced in a study of beta chain features in type 1 diabetes. Which antigens these TCRs recognize remains unknown. The sequenced template was cDNA made from the entire isolated RNA. Using immunoSEQ multiplex PCR, the repertoire was profiled, and TCRdb retains in-frame clones only, with some absent. The table includes about 280,000 clones, 15% detected once. Study-wide results and caveats: Across all four CD4+ subsets, people with type 1 diabetes showed modestly shorter TCRB CDR3s.

The sample consisted of naive CD4+ T cells from blood. The source is a young man with type 1 diabetes.

The chain employs TRBV4-3 and TRBJ1-1, with TRBD1 matching over 9 bases. Germline trimming cut 0 bases from V and 2 bases from J; bases unmatched to any gene: 1. The CDR3 length is 15 residues. Germline lookup yields CDR1 LGHNA and CDR2 YSLEER. CDR3: CASSQETGGNTEAFF. CDR3 in DNA: TGCGCCAGCAGCCAAGAGACAGGGGGAAACACTGAAGCTTTCTTT.

This clone was seen more than once but under ten times. The genes are TRBV5-4 and TRBJ2-7, with a possible D match to TRBD2 (5 bases). The CDR3 contains 14 residues. Trimming took off 0 bases at V and 4 bases at J, with 11 bases between the two ends. CDR1 is SGHNT, CDR2 YYREEE, per germline (reference sequence). CDR3 loop: CASSLEERSYEQYF. In DNA form, the CDR3 reads TGTGCCAGCAGCTTGGAAGAGCGGAGTTACGAGCAGTACTTC.

V usage is TRBV7-6 and J usage is TRBJ2-3; D gene unclear. This CDR3 region has 14 residues. The germline gives CDR1 SGHVS, CDR2 FNYEAQ. V was shortened by 3 bases and J by 2 bases, with 9 bases between the two germline ends. The CDR3 region is CASSFTASTDTQYF. In DNA, the CDR3 is TGTGCCAGCAGCTTTACAGCATCCACAGATACGCAGTATTTT.

This chain connects TRBV7-2 to TRBJ2-1; D is unresolved. Germline V gene data show CDR1 as SGHTA and CDR2 as FQGNSA. The CDR3 length is 11 residues. V lost 6 bases, J lost 4 bases, and 4 bases lay in between. CDR3 nucleotides: TGTGCCAGCAGGAGGTACAATGAGCAGTTCTTC. This translates into CASRRYNEQFF.

This clone came up a few times. The chain recombines TRBV5-1 with TRBJ1-5; possible D gene TRBD1, 5 bases. There are 14 residues in the CDR3. The V gene lost 1 base and the J gene lost 6 bases, with 11 bases spanning the gap. Germline V gene data show CDR1 as SGHRS and CDR2 as YFSETQ. The CDR3 nucleotides are TGCGCCAGCAGCTTGTTGGGGGGAGGTCAGCCCCAGCATTTT. Amino acid sequence: CASSLLGGGQPQHF.

This clone has a handful of counts. The genes are TRBV5-6 and TRBJ2-7, with a possible D match to TRBD1 (6 bases). The CDR3 has 13 amino acids. V was cut by 2 bases and J by 6 bases, with 12 bases left in between. Germline CDR1 reads SGHDT; CDR2 reads YYEEEE. The CDR3 bases are TGTGCCAGCAGCTTAGGACAGCTTCGCGAGCAGTACTTC. The encoded protein is CASSLGQLREQYF.

V and J are TRBV7-9 and TRBJ1-2; a weak D match, TRBD1 (6 bases). This CDR3 is built from 16 residues. V lost 5 bases and J 8 bases, leaving 24 bases between the germline ends. The germline V gene has CDR1 SEHNR and CDR2 FQNEAQ (reference sequence). The CDR3 loop is CASSQEKGGRVYGYTF. CDR3 nucleotide sequence: TGTGCCAGCAGCCAAGAAAAAGGGGGACGGGTTTACGGCTACACCTTC. Drawing the rest from reference TRBV7-9 and TRBJ1-2, the complete variable domain is DTGVSQNPRHKITKRGQNVTFRCDPISEHNRLYWYRQTLGQGPEFLTYFQNEAQLEKSRLLSDRFSAERPKGSFSTLEIQRTEQGDSAMYLCASSQEKGGRVYGYTFGSGTRLTVV.

This clone was detected a few times. This sequence joins TRBV27 and TRBJ2-7; TRBD2 matches 9 bases. Germline CDR1 and CDR2: MNHEY and SMNVEV (reference sequence). This CDR3 is built from 14 residues. The ends lost 5 bases at V and 2 bases at J; junction bases unmatched: 4. The CDR3 DNA follows: TGTGCCAGCAGTGCCCGCGGGGGGGCCTACGAGCAGTACTTC. It specifies CASSARGGAYEQYF.

This clone turned up a few times. Distinct nucleotide sequences in the sample also encode this CDR3. The chain recombines TRBV28 with TRBJ1-2, with TRBD1 matching 7 bases. Germline CDR1 and CDR2: MDHEN and SYDVKM. The CDR3 runs to 13 residues. Trimming cost V 4 bases and J 3 bases; bases outside gene matches: 2. The CDR3 coding sequence is TGTGCCAGCAGTTCAGGACAGGACTATGGCTACACCTTC. Encoded protein: CASSSGQDYGYTF.

The CDR3 loop is CASRPGRIITDTQYF. The CDR3 DNA reads as TGTGCCTCACGACCGGGGAGGATTATCACAGATACGCAGTATTTT. This chain connects TRBV6-5 to TRBJ2-3, with a weak D call TRBD2 (6 bases). Looked up from germline, CDR1 is MNHEY and CDR2 is SVGAGI. The CDR3 is 15 amino acids. V was pared by 11 bases and J by 2 bases, with 20 bases between.

This clone turned up a few times. This chain links TRBV10-3 with TRBJ1-6; 7 bases are shared with TRBD1. V dropped 6 bases and J dropped 8; count of bases not matched to a gene: 10. The CDR3 loop spans 15 amino acids. Germline CDR1 ENHRY, CDR2 SYGVKD. This CDR3 is CAIRRGQEGDSPLHF. The CDR3 DNA follows: TGTGCCATCAGGAGGGGGCAAGAGGGTGATTCACCCCTCCACTTT.

This chain joins TRBV13 and TRBJ2-1; 7 bases align to TRBD1. There are 15 residues in the CDR3. The V segment lost 3 bases and the J segment 0 bases; nucleotides outside the gene matches: 2. Germline V gene data show CDR1 as PRHDT and CDR2 as FYEKMQ (reference sequence). The CDR3 bases are TGTGCCAGCAGCTTCCGGGACAGCTCCTACAATGAGCAGTTCTTC. Residues: CASSFRDSSYNEQFF.

This clone was seen a few times. The chain recombines TRBV5-1 with TRBJ2-7; 12 bases align to TRBD1. The CDR3 loop spans 18 amino acids. The V gene end was trimmed by 5 bases and the J gene end by 4 bases; junction bases not matched to a gene: 16. Per the germline V gene, CDR1 is SGHRS and CDR2 is YFSETQ. This CDR3 reads CASRAPGQGAQISYEQYF. CDR3 bases: TGCGCCAGCAGAGCTCCGGGACAGGGGGCGCAAATCTCATACGAGCAGTACTTC.

This clone was observed a handful of times. The genes are TRBV5-4 and TRBJ1-4, with TRBD1 matching over 7 bases. Looked up from germline, CDR1 is SGHNT and CDR2 is YYREEE (reference sequence). There are 14 residues in the CDR3. V lost 4 bases to trimming and J lost 7 bases; unmatched junction nucleotides: 7. The CDR3 region is CASSLGGAGEKLFF. In nucleotides, the CDR3 is TGTGCCAGCAGCCTAGGGGGCGCGGGTGAAAAACTGTTTTTT.

The chain links TRBV27 to TRBJ1-1; tentatively, D is TRBD1 (5 bases). Germline V CDR1 and CDR2: MNHEY, SMNVEV (reference sequence). The CDR3 has 14 residues. Trimming removed 4 bases at V and 1 base at J, with 10 bases between. The CDR3 DNA follows: TGTGCCAGCAGTTACAGGCTAGAGAACACTGAAGCTTTCTTT. It yields the protein CASSYRLENTEAFF.

This clone showed up just a few times. The chain carries TRBV6-1 and TRBJ2-1; the match to TRBD2 covers 8 bases. The CDR3 has 15 residues. J lost 3 bases, V lost 3 bases, and 4 bases had no gene match. Per the germline V gene, CDR1 is MNHNS and CDR2 is SASEGT. The CDR3 spells CASSDWTSYYNEQFF. The CDR3 nucleotides read TGTGCCAGCAGTGATTGGACTAGCTACTACAATGAGCAGTTCTTC.

This clone was seen a few times. The rearrangement uses TRBV9 and TRBJ1-3, with 7 positions matching TRBD1. With 2 bases clipped from V and 0 bases from J, the junction kept 8 bases outside the gene matches. The CDR3 is 17 residues long. Germline V gene sequence: CDR1 SGDLS, CDR2 YYNGEE. CDR3 in amino acids: CASSVATGSSSGNTIYF. The CDR3 nucleotides are TGTGCCAGCAGCGTCGCGACAGGGTCGAGCTCTGGAAACACCATATATTTT. Filled out from reference TRBV9 and TRBJ1-3, the complete variable domain reads DSGVTQTPKHLITATGQRVTLRCSPRSGDLSVYWYQQSLDQGLQFLIQYYNGEERAKGNILERFSAQQFPDLHSELNLSSLELGDSALYFCASSVATGSSSGNTIYFGEGSWLTVV.

This clone was recorded a few times. The chain carries TRBV11-2 and TRBJ1-4; D might be TRBD1 (6 bases). Per the germline V gene, CDR1 is SGHAT and CDR2 is FQNNGV. The CDR3 extends over 13 amino acids. V lost 5 bases, J lost 9 bases, and 13 bases lay in between. The CDR3: CASSPRQVKKLFF. The CDR3 DNA reads as TGTGCCAGCAGCCCGCGACAGGTCAAAAAACTGTTTTTT. Using reference TRBV11-2 and TRBJ1-4 for the parts outside the CDR3, the full variable domain is EAGVAQSPRYKIIEKRQSVAFWCNPISGHATLYWYQQILGQGPKLLIQFQNNGVVDDSQLPKDRFSAERLKGVDSTLKIQPAKLEDSAVYLCASSPRQVKKLFFGSGTQLSVL.

This clone occurred a few times. The chain links TRBV6-6 to TRBJ1-1; TRBD1 matches 9 bases. Germline lookup yields CDR1 MNHNY and CDR2 SVGAGI (reference sequence). V shed 11 bases, J shed 5 bases, and the junction held 6 bases outside the gene matches. CDR3 length equals 12 residues. The CDR3 region has the DNA TGTGCCGCCGCCGGGACAGGGACTGAAGCTTTCTTT. It encodes CAAAGTGTEAFF.

The V and J genes are TRBV2 and TRBJ2-7; 9 bases are a match to TRBD1. Unmatched junction bases numbered 5, after V lost 1 base and J lost 4 bases. The germline gives CDR1 SNHLY, CDR2 FYNNEI. The CDR3 is 15 amino acids. CDR3 nucleotide sequence: TGTGCCAGCAGTGAAGGGGACAGGGAATTTTACGAGCAGTACTTC. This encodes CASSEGDREFYEQYF.

This clone has only a few counts. The rearrangement joins TRBV19 to TRBJ1-6; D is ambiguous. The ends were cut back, 7 bases at V and 4 bases at J, with 11 bases in the middle. The CDR3 is 14 residues long. Per the germline V gene, CDR1 is LNHDA and CDR2 is SQIVND (reference sequence). In DNA form, the CDR3 reads TGTGCCAGTAAGAGGGCCCCATATAATTCACCCCTCCACTTT. This gives the protein CASKRAPYNSPLHF.

This clone was seen a few times. This chain links TRBV15 with TRBJ2-7; possibly TRBD2 for D (5 bases). V gave up 3 bases and J gave up 7 bases, with 16 bases separating them. CDR3 size: 14 residues. Germline CDR1 LNHNV, CDR2 YYDKDF (reference sequence). CDR3 sequence reads: CATSSGGRLGEQYF. The CDR3 DNA follows: TGTGCCACCAGCAGTGGAGGACGGCTGGGGGAGCAGTACTTC.

The chain recombines TRBV19 with TRBJ1-4; 11 nucleotides match TRBD1. Unmatched junction bases numbered 6, after V lost 5 bases and J lost 7 bases. This CDR3 spans 15 amino acids. Looked up from germline, CDR1 is LNHDA and CDR2 is SQIVND (reference sequence). The CDR3 DNA is TGTGCCAGTAGTTATGCCGGGACAGGGGGTGAAAAACTGTTTTTT. Translation: CASSYAGTGGEKLFF. Based on the CDR3 plus reference TRBV19 and TRBJ1-4, the full variable domain is DGGITQSPKYLFRKEGQNVTLSCEQNLNHDAMYWYRQDPGQGLRLIYYSQIVNDFQKGDIAEGYSVSREKKESFPLTVTSAQKNPTAFYLCASSYAGTGGEKLFFGSGTQLSVL.

This clone was observed a handful of times. This chain uses TRBV10-3 with TRBJ1-2, with 9 bases that match TRBD1. The CDR3 has 15 amino acids. With 2 bases clipped from V and 2 bases from J, the junction kept 3 bases outside the gene matches. Germline V lookup: CDR1 ENHRY, CDR2 SYGVKD. The CDR3 sequence is CAISEGQGSNYGYTF. In DNA form, the CDR3 reads TGTGCCATCAGTGAGGGACAGGGGTCCAACTATGGCTACACCTTC.

The rearrangement links TRBV2 to TRBJ2-3, with unresolved D. The V gene's germline CDR1 is SNHLY and CDR2 FYNNEI. Trimming left V 6 bases short and J 2 bases short, with 6 bases between. This CDR3 has 12 amino acids. For the CDR3, the DNA is TGTGCCAGCAGACGGTCCACAGATACGCAGTATTTT. It translates to CASRRSTDTQYF.

The chain recombines TRBV9 with TRBJ2-5, with D possibly being TRBD1 (5 bases). This CDR3 has 13 amino acids. The V gene lost 0 bases and the J gene lost 5 bases, with 8 bases spanning the gap. Germline values: CDR1 SGDLS, CDR2 YYNGEE. In DNA form, the CDR3 reads TGTGCCAGCAGCGTAGGCAGGGCCGAGACCCAGTACTTC. It yields the protein CASSVGRAETQYF.